Following are 8 T cell receptor beta chains from one sample sequenced in a study of T cell responses to AZD1222 COVID-19 vaccine. This table comes from immunoSEQ multiplex PCR, and its TCRdb copy is limited to in-frame clones, with some not included. The table lists approximately 140,000 clones, roughly nine tenths of them singletons, with over 1.1% in the top ten. This material consisted of peripheral blood, taken on day 0 of AZD1222 vaccination. These receptors were obtained from an adult in good health.

This clone has just one count. The genes are TRBV27 and TRBJ2-3; the match to TRBD2 covers 7 bases. Per the germline V gene, CDR1 is MNHEY and CDR2 is SMNVEV (reference sequence). J lost 4 bases, V lost 3 bases, and 10 bases had no gene match. The CDR3 sequence is 16 residues long. The CDR3 protein is CASSFNAGALSDTQYF. Written as DNA, the CDR3 is TGTGCCAGCAGTTTTAATGCGGGAGCGCTCTCAGATACGCAGTATTTT.

The chain uses TRBV3-1 (or the pseudogene TRBV3-2) and TRBJ2-4, with D perhaps TRBD1 or TRBD2 (6 bases each). Germline values: CDR1 LGHDT, CDR2 YNNKEL (reference sequence). This CDR3 is built from 17 residues. Trimming removed 0 bases from V and 1 base from J, with 13 bases in between. The CDR3, as DNA: TGTGCCAGCAGCCAAGATAGGGGGGTCCTCGCCAAAAACATTCAGTACTTC. It translates to CASSQDRGVLAKNIQYF.

This clone came up a few times. J is TRBJ2-2 and V is TRBV19, with a tentative D call TRBD2 (5 bases). Germline loops: CDR1 LNHDA, CDR2 SQIVND (reference sequence). Trimming took 4 bases from V and 5 from J, leaving 17 bases between them. The CDR3 covers 16 residues. The CDR3 DNA is TGTGCCAGTAGTACCCGACCTACCCAGCGGACCGGGGAGCTGTTTTTT. Amino acids: CASSTRPTQRTGELFF.

The genes are TRBV9 and TRBJ1-1; D uncertain. This CDR3 is built from 17 residues. Trimming took off 4 bases at V and 0 bases at J, with 19 bases between the two ends. Germline V CDR1 and CDR2: SGDLS, YYNGEE. CDR3 sequence: CASSPHPPPAMNTEAFF. DNA of the CDR3: TGTGCCAGCAGCCCCCACCCCCCGCCAGCAATGAACACTGAAGCTTTCTTT. Full variable domain (rest looked up from reference TRBV9 and TRBJ1-1): DSGVTQTPKHLITATGQRVTLRCSPRSGDLSVYWYQQSLDQGLQFLIQYYNGEERAKGNILERFSAQQFPDLHSELNLSSLELGDSALYFCASSPHPPPAMNTEAFFGQGTRLTVV.

The rearrangement uses TRBV6-5 and TRBJ2-7; 12 nucleotides align to TRBD2. The CDR3 length is 15 residues. Germline CDR1 MNHEY, CDR2 SVGAGI. V was pared by 6 bases and J by 4 bases, with 7 bases of the junction left unmatched. CDR3 nucleotides: TGTGCCAGCAGCAGACTAGCGGGAGATGCATACGAGCAGTACTTC. This sequence encodes CASSRLAGDAYEQYF.

The chain joins TRBV6-2 or TRBV6-3 to TRBJ1-5; D is possibly TRBD1 (5 bases). This CDR3 has 14 residues. Trimming stripped 2 bases from V and 11 bases from J, with 16 bases between. Looked up from germline, CDR1 is MNHEY and CDR2 is SVGEGT. This CDR3 is CASSYGGSAGAQHF. The CDR3 DNA reads as TGTGCCAGCAGTTACGGAGGGTCCGCGGGGGCCCAGCATTTT.

This rearrangement joins TRBV19 to TRBJ1-5, with a possible D match to TRBD1 (6 bases). Germline V gives CDR1 LNHDA, CDR2 SQIVND (reference sequence). V was shortened by 6 bases and J by 1 base, with 10 bases between the two germline ends. This CDR3 has 14 amino acids. The CDR3 spells CASRNTGSNQPQHF. CDR3 coding DNA: TGTGCCAGTAGAAATACAGGGAGCAATCAGCCCCAGCATTTT.

This chain connects TRBV4-3 to TRBJ2-1; possibly TRBD2 for D (5 bases). The V gene lost 0 bases and the J gene lost 8 bases, with 14 bases spanning the gap. The CDR3 extends over 15 amino acids. Germline CDR1 is LGHNA and CDR2 is YSLEER. The CDR3 protein is CASSQEAREWDEQFF. The DNA of the CDR3 is TGCGCCAGCAGCCAAGAGGCGAGGGAGTGGGATGAGCAGTTCTTC.